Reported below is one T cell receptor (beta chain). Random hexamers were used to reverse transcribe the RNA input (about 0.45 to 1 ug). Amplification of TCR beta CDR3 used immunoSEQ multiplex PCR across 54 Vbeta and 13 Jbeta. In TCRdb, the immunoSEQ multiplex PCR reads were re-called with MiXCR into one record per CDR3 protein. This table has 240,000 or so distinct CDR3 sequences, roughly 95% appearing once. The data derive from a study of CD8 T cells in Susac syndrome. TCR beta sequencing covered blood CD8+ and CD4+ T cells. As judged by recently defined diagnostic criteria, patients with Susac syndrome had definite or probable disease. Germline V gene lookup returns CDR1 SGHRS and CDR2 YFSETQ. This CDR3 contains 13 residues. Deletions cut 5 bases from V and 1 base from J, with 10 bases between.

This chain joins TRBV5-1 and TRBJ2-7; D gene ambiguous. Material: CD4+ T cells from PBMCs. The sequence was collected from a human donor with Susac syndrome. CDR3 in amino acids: CASRLGPSYEQYF. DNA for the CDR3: TGCGCCAGCAGGCTGGGTCCTTCCTACGAGCAGTACTTC. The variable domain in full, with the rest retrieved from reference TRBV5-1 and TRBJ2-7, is KAGVTQTPRYLIKTRGQQVTLSCSPISGHRSVSWYQQTPGQGLQFLFEYFSETQRNKGNFPGRFSGRQFSNSRSEMNVSTLELGDSALYLCASRLGPSYEQYFGPGTRLTVT.